The 20 T cell receptor beta chains below were found in one sample sequenced in a study of cytomegalovirus exposure and HLA in healthy donors. Some clones are missing from TCRdb's copy, which holds only in-frame ones; the method was immunoSEQ multiplex PCR. The table lists 65,000 or so clones, just over 90% of them singletons. The sequenced sample consisted of PBMCs. These receptors all stem from a woman between 18 and 30 years old in good health and CMV-seronegative.

A single count supports this clone. The rearrangement links TRBV4-1 to TRBJ1-6, with D possibly TRBD1 on 5 matching bases. The germline V gene has CDR1 MGHRA and CDR2 YSYEKL. CDR3 length equals 14 residues. Trimming removed 1 base from V and 9 bases from J, with 10 bases in between. In DNA, the CDR3 is TGCGCCAGCAGCCAAGGACAGTACTCTTCACCCCTCCACTTT. It specifies CASSQGQYSSPLHF.

J is TRBJ2-1 and V is TRBV20-1; D remains ambiguous. Deletions cut 7 bases from V and 9 bases from J, with 13 bases between. Per germline, CDR1 DFQATT and CDR2 SNEGSKA (reference sequence). The CDR3 extends over 11 amino acids. The DNA for the CDR3 is TGCAGTGTCGGGTCGGCCGGTGAGCAGTTCTTC. Its translation is CSVGSAGEQFF.

The CDR3 DNA is TGTGCCAGCAGTTATAACAGGAACACTGAAGCTTTCTTT. Amino acids: CASSYNRNTEAFF. This rearrangement joins TRBV7-9 to TRBJ1-1, with D uncertain. This CDR3 has 13 residues. Between the trimmed V and J ends, which lost 6 bases and 1 base, there was a span of 9 bases. The germline V gene encodes CDR1 SEHNR and CDR2 FQNEAQ (reference sequence).

V is TRBV4-1 and J is TRBJ1-1; possibly TRBD1 for D (5 bases). The V and J ends lost 2 bases and 1 base respectively, with 17 bases between them. This CDR3 spans 17 amino acids. Germline V gene sequence: CDR1 MGHRA, CDR2 YSYEKL. The CDR3 sequence: CASSQLYPDITNTEAFF. The CDR3 DNA follows: TGCGCCAGCAGCCAACTATACCCGGACATAACGAACACTGAAGCTTTCTTT.

This clone was seen only once. This chain joins TRBV4-1 and TRBJ1-2, with unresolved D. Germline CDR1 reads MGHRA; CDR2 reads YSYEKL. Trimming took off 5 bases at V and 4 bases at J, with 14 bases between the two ends. The CDR3 is 14 amino acids. The CDR3 nucleotides read TGCGCCAGCAGCGTTGTGGGCCTATCCTATGGCTACACCTTC. The encoded protein is CASSVVGLSYGYTF.

CDR3 sequence (DNA): TGTGCCAGCAGTAGCATGGGCACAGTCTATGGCTACACCTTC. It translates to CASSSMGTVYGYTF. This rearrangement joins TRBV27 to TRBJ1-2; D is unclear. V was shortened by 5 bases and J by 4 bases, with 14 bases between the two germline ends. The CDR3 covers 14 residues. Germline values: CDR1 MNHEY, CDR2 SMNVEV (reference sequence).

This rearrangement joins TRBV28 to TRBJ2-5, with 8 bases aligning to TRBD2. V shed 5 bases, J shed 4 bases, and the junction held 6 bases outside the gene matches. The CDR3 runs to 14 residues. The germline V gene encodes CDR1 MDHEN and CDR2 SYDVKM. CDR3 region: CASSPGGEGETQYF. CDR3 in DNA: TGTGCCAGCAGTCCGGGAGGGGAGGGAGAGACCCAGTACTTC.

V gene TRBV2 combines with J gene TRBJ2-3, with D unresolved. This CDR3 has 11 amino acids. V lost 7 bases and J 6 bases, leaving 8 bases between the germline ends. Germline V gene data show CDR1 as SNHLY and CDR2 as FYNNEI. CDR3 nucleotide sequence: TGTGCCAGCATGTCTCTGGATACGCAGTATTTT. Translated, it gives CASMSLDTQYF.

The chain carries TRBV11-3 and TRBJ2-2, with D perhaps matching TRBD1 (6 bases). Germline V CDR1 and CDR2: SGHNT, YENEEA. This CDR3 has 17 residues. V shed 5 bases and J shed 0 bases, with 16 bases lying between them. DNA for the CDR3: TGTGCCAGCAGCCGAGAGTGGGGGCTCGCGAACACCGGGGAGCTGTTTTTT. This sequence encodes CASSREWGLANTGELFF. Combining the CDR3 with reference TRBV11-3 and TRBJ2-2 gives the whole variable domain EAGVVQSPRYKIIEKKQPVAFWCNPISGHNTLYWYLQNLGQGPELLIRYENEEAVDDSQLPKDRFSAERLKGVDSTLKIQPAELGDSAVYLCASSREWGLANTGELFFGEGSRLTVL.

The CDR3 spells CSAETGRGSEQFF. The DNA of the CDR3 is TGCAGCGCCGAGACAGGGAGAGGGAGTGAGCAGTTCTTC. The chain carries TRBV29-1 and TRBJ2-1, with 7 bases fitting TRBD1. Germline V CDR1 and CDR2: SQVTM, ANQGSEA. V gave up 7 bases and J gave up 9 bases; unmatched junction bases: 12. CDR3 size: 13 residues.

V and J are TRBV5-1 and TRBJ1-3; a possible D gene is TRBD1 (6 bases). Germline V gene data show CDR1 as SGHRS and CDR2 as YFSETQ. V lost 7 bases, J lost 0 bases, and 14 bases lay in between. CDR3 length: 15 residues. The chain's CDR3 is CASSTGVSSGNTIYF. CDR3 bases: TGCGCCAGCTCGACAGGAGTCAGCTCTGGAAACACCATATATTTT.

The chain joins TRBV7-3 to TRBJ2-2, with unresolved D. The CDR3 runs 14 residues. CDR1 is SGHTA and CDR2 is FQGTGA in the germline V gene. Trimming removed 6 bases from V and 8 bases from J, with 16 bases in between. This CDR3 reads CASSPSLHNGELFF. CDR3 DNA: TGTGCCAGCAGTCCTAGTCTCCATAATGGGGAGCTGTTTTTT.

This clone was seen only once. The chain joins TRBV28 to TRBJ2-3; no firm D call. The CDR3 runs 12 residues. Germline V gene lookup returns CDR1 MDHEN and CDR2 SYDVKM. Trimming removed 5 bases at V and 2 bases at J, with 5 bases between. For the CDR3, the DNA is TGTGCCAGCAGTCTCGTCACAGATACGCAGTATTTT. Its translation: CASSLVTDTQYF.

This chain links TRBV27 with TRBJ2-7; 7 nucleotides agree with TRBD1. CDR1 is MNHEY and CDR2 is SMNVEV in the germline V gene (reference sequence). V shed 0 bases and J 2 bases; nucleotides not matched to a gene: 4. CDR3 length: 15 residues. CDR3 loop: CASSLSGGLTYEQYF. The DNA of the CDR3 is TGTGCCAGCAGTTTATCAGGGGGCTTGACCTACGAGCAGTACTTC.

The genes are TRBV4-2 and TRBJ2-7; 8 nucleotides agree with TRBD2. The V and J ends lost 0 bases and 2 bases, in that order; junction bases with no gene match: 3. This CDR3 has 15 amino acids. Germline V gene lookup returns CDR1 LGHNA and CDR2 YNFKEQ. The CDR3 nucleotides read TGTGCCAGCAGCCAAGAACTAGCGGCCACCTACGAGCAGTACTTC. Translating gives CASSQELAATYEQYF.

CDR3 amino acids: CASSLLSGSGSGETQYF. Written as DNA, the CDR3 is TGTGCCAGCAGCTTACTGAGCGGGAGCGGATCGGGAGAGACCCAGTACTTC. V usage is TRBV11-2 and J usage is TRBJ2-5, with 8 bases matching TRBD2. The CDR3 totals 17 residues. V was clipped by 2 bases and J by 4 bases; unmatched bases: 12. Germline V gene sequence: CDR1 SGHAT, CDR2 FQNNGV.

This chain links TRBV4-1 with TRBJ2-1, with 7 bases aligning to TRBD1. J gave up 7 bases and V 4 bases, and 4 bases lay outside the gene matches. The CDR3 runs 13 residues. The germline V gene has CDR1 MGHRA and CDR2 YSYEKL. CDR3 DNA sequence: TGCGCCAGCAGCCTAGACAGGGCGAATGAGCAGTTCTTC. Protein: CASSLDRANEQFF.

The chain uses TRBV11-2 and TRBJ2-1, with 14 bases that match TRBD2. Germline loops: CDR1 SGHAT, CDR2 FQNNGV. There are 17 residues in the CDR3. V gave up 6 bases and J gave up 9 bases; unmatched junction bases: 13. The CDR3 DNA is TGTGCCAGCAGGAATATTGGGGGACTAGCGGGAGCCGGTGAGCAGTTCTTC. This sequence encodes CASRNIGGLAGAGEQFF.

This chain uses TRBV9 with TRBJ2-2; possibly TRBD2 for D (5 bases). Trimming shortened V by 2 bases and J by 7 bases, and 12 bases separated the two germline ends. The CDR3 covers 14 residues. From germline, CDR1 is SGDLS and CDR2 YYNGEE. The CDR3 coding sequence is TGTGCCAGCAGCGTGGGCCCAGAGGGCGGGGAGCTGTTTTTT. This gives the protein CASSVGPEGGELFF.

The V and J genes are TRBV7-3 and TRBJ1-1; 7 positions agree with TRBD1. Germline trimming cut 4 bases from V and 4 bases from J; bases unmatched to any gene: 6. There are 14 residues in the CDR3. CDR1 is SGHTA and CDR2 is FQGTGA in the germline V gene. The CDR3 spells CASSSAGGSTEAFF. CDR3 nucleotide sequence: TGTGCCAGCAGCTCAGCAGGGGGTAGCACTGAAGCTTTCTTT. Drawing the rest from reference TRBV7-3 and TRBJ1-1, the complete variable domain is GAGVSQTPSNKVTEKGKYVELRCDPISGHTALYWYRQSLGQGPEFLIYFQGTGAADDSGLPNDRFFAVRPEGSVSTLKIQRTERGDSAVYLCASSSAGGSTEAFFGQGTRLTVV.